This T cell receptor beta chain was identified during a study of T cells in Graves' hyperthyroidism and ophthalmopathy. Recently diagnosed hyperthyroidism of less than 2 months' duration affected patients aged 18 to 65. Diagnostic decisions used clinical symptoms, serum thyroxine and TRAb, thyroid ultrasound and orbital computed tomography. The PBMCs were taken from around 10 ml of fresh peripheral blood. This CDR3 region has 15 residues. Germline values: CDR1 SGHAT, CDR2 FQNNGV. Trimming left V 5 bases short and J 6 bases short, with 14 bases between. Amplification of TCR beta CDR3 regions used RNA as the template. Using the HTBI primer set, a first-round RT-PCR was run on the TCR CDR3. Via MiXCR, TCRdb re-called the multiplex PCR reads, giving one row per CDR3 protein. The sample lists hundreds of thousands of distinct CDR3 sequences; about 14% were seen once.

The receptor comes from a woman younger than 30 with Graves' hyperthyroidism. Sequencing was carried out using blood. V and J are TRBV11-2 and TRBJ1-6; D is possibly TRBD1 (5 bases). The CDR3 is CASSTQGQGNSPLHF. CDR3 nucleotides: TGTGCCAGCAGCACCCAGGGTCAGGGTAATTCACCCCTCCACTTT. The full variable domain, its missing parts supplied by reference TRBV11-2 and TRBJ1-6, is EAGVAQSPRYKIIEKRQSVAFWCNPISGHATLYWYQQILGQGPKLLIQFQNNGVVDDSQLPKDRFSAERLKGVDSTLKIQPAKLEDSAVYLCASSTQGQGNSPLHFGNGTRLTVT.